This T cell receptor (beta chain) originates from a study of CD8 T cells in Susac syndrome. An amount of RNA that ranged from about 0.45 to 1 ug was reverse transcribed with random hexamers. Using its own MiXCR run on the immunoSEQ multiplex PCR reads, TCRdb lists one record per CDR3 protein. Counted here are approximately 110,000 distinct CDR3 sequences, approximately 93% occurring once; the ten biggest clones make up roughly 0.33%. This clonotype is a singleton in its sample. Its antigen is currently unknown. TCR beta from blood CD8+ and CD4+ T cells was sequenced. Study findings and constraints: The study admitted that it had a relatively small number of individuals in its TCR sequencing and HLA analysis.

The CDR3 is 13 residues long. V was trimmed by 3 bases and J by 3 bases, leaving 6 bases between them. Sequenced material: CD8+ T cells from PBMCs. The sequence was obtained from a human donor with multiple sclerosis. J is TRBJ2-1 and V is TRBV12-3 or TRBV12-4; either TRBD1 or TRBD2 may supply D (5 bases each). The CDR3 region has the DNA TGTGCCAGCAGTTTGAGGGGCTACAATGAGCAGTTCTTC. Protein: CASSLRGYNEQFF.